The T cell receptor beta chain described here comes from a study of blood T cells in healthy people across ages. Study-wide results and limits: With age, beta diversity per million T cells declined roughly linearly, significantly by 30 to 50.

Looked up from germline, CDR1 is LGHNA and CDR2 is YSLEER. V was trimmed by 3 bases and J by 4 bases, leaving 12 bases between them. The CDR3 consists of 15 residues. This clonotype was counted only a few times. Antigen specificity is unknown. It was with a sample-barcoded 5' primer and a J-beta primer mix that a second PCR of roughly 7 to 12 cycles was run. Template switching added a 12-random-nucleotide identifier to every cDNA molecule. MiXCR, run by TCRdb on the 5' RACE reads, gives a single entry per CDR3 protein. Seen here are approximately 830,000 distinct CDR3 sequences, approximately 59% observed once, and the top ten hold 25% to 35%.

Material: blood. V usage is TRBV4-3 and J usage is TRBJ1-4, with D unclear. This receptor was taken from a man aged 25 to 40 in good health. The CDR3, as DNA: TGCGCCAGCAGCCACTACTTAGGGATTAATGAAAAACTGTTTTTT. Translating it yields CASSHYLGINEKLFF.